One and the same sample provided the 23 T cell receptor beta chains below, sequenced in a study of blood T cells in healthy people across ages (dated by TCRdb to the mid-2010s). Library generation was performed with 5' RACE. TCRdb records Illumina HiSeq 2500 as the sequencer. A second PCR of about 6 to 12 cycles was performed with a sample-barcoded 5' primer and a J-beta primer mix. The public sequencing data were trimmed at Q25 with fastp and processed into clonotypes with MiXCR by TCRdb, which kept only in-frame beta chains. Entries are consolidated by CDR3 protein sequence, retaining the most common genes and DNA. This sample lists over 450,000 distinct CDR3 sequences; 24% were detected once. Roughly 9% of the sample goes to the ten largest clones. The sample was also linked to a second study, of T cells of mothers and their children.

The sample consisted of blood. All receptors come from a boy between 10 and 17 years old in good health.

The chain recombines TRBV12-3 or TRBV12-4 with TRBJ2-1; D perhaps matches TRBD2 (6 bases). The DNA end is more similar to TRBJ2-7, so the J call may be wrong. The CDR3 has 15 residues. The CDR3 DNA sequence: TGTGCCAGCAGTTTGGGCCCCGTGCGGGGCTACGAGCAGTACTTC. It translates to CASSLGPVRGYEQYF.

In regard to this clonotype: The junction departs from germline at one end; a sequencing error may be responsible. Written as DNA, the CDR3 is TGTGTCAGCAGCCAAACAGGGGTGGGCACTGAAGCTTTCTTT. Translation gives CVSSQTGVGTEAFF. V usage is TRBV14 and J usage is TRBJ1-1, with TRBD1 identical over 7 bases. The germline V gene encodes CDR1 SGHDN and CDR2 FVKESK. There are 14 residues in the CDR3.

This clonotype showed up just a few times. The chain recombines TRBV12-3 or TRBV12-4 with TRBJ2-2; D ambiguous. The CDR3 spans 17 residues. Trimming took 2 bases from V and 2 from J, leaving 15 bases between them. CDR3 sequence reads: CASSLIVKGTNTGELFF. The CDR3 coding sequence is TGTGCCAGCAGTTTAATCGTCAAGGGAACAAACACCGGGGAGCTGTTTTTT.

The V and J genes are TRBV12-3 or TRBV12-4 and TRBJ2-2, with 9 bases matching TRBD2. There are 19 residues in the CDR3. After removal of 6 bases from V and 2 bases from J, the junction contained 16 bases not matched to a gene. The CDR3 protein is CASSQNNRGLALNTGELFF. DNA of the CDR3: TGTGCCAGCAGCCAGAACAACCGTGGACTAGCGCTCAACACCGGGGAGCTGTTTTTT.

This clonotype was observed a few times. The chain employs TRBV27 and TRBJ2-3; 10 bases align to TRBD1. Germline CDR1 is MNHEY and CDR2 is SMNVEV (reference sequence). The CDR3 has 17 residues. Unmatched junction bases numbered 8, after V lost 5 bases and J lost 0 bases. The CDR3 region is CASSILPGQGSTDTQYF. CDR3 coding DNA: TGTGCCAGCAGTATACTACCGGGACAGGGGAGCACAGATACGCAGTATTTT.

Only one count was recorded for this clonotype. The chain combines TRBV29-1 with TRBJ1-1; D is undetermined. Germline CDR1 is SQVTM and CDR2 is ANQGSEA. Trimming removed 0 bases at V and 5 bases at J, with 13 bases between. CDR3 length: 14 residues. Here the CDR3 reads CSVEEGSRRTEAFF. The CDR3 nucleotides read TGCAGCGTTGAAGAGGGCAGCCGGAGGACTGAAGCTTTCTTT.

This clonotype has a handful of counts. The junction departs from germline at one end; a sequencing error may be responsible. The V gene is TRBV20-1, the J gene TRBJ2-5; tentative D call: TRBD2 (5 bases). The CDR3 runs 13 residues. Germline CDR1 and CDR2: DFQATT and SNEGSKA (reference sequence). The CDR3 DNA sequence: TGCAGTACTAGGCTAGGTTGGCAGGAGACCCAGTACTTC. It specifies CSTRLGWQETQYF.

The chain couples TRBV4-3 to TRBJ2-2; TRBD2 matches 9 bases. The CDR3 runs to 17 residues. The trim removed 0 bases at V and 4 bases at J, leaving 6 bases unmatched. Per germline, CDR1 LGHNA and CDR2 YSLEER. In DNA form, the CDR3 reads TGCGCCAGCAGCCAAGATCTAGCGGGAAAGTTCACCGGGGAGCTGTTTTTT. Translating gives CASSQDLAGKFTGELFF.

The rearrangement uses TRBV20-1 and TRBJ2-7, with D uncertain. Trimming took 7 bases from V and 0 from J, leaving 7 bases between them. CDR3 length: 11 amino acids. CDR1 and CDR2 from the germline V gene are DFQATT and SNEGSKA (reference sequence). DNA for the CDR3: TGCAGTGGGAGTAGCTCCTACGAGCAGTACTTC. Amino acid sequence: CSGSSSYEQYF.

The rearrangement links TRBV27 to TRBJ1-4; TRBD1 agrees at 7 bases. Germline loops: CDR1 MNHEY, CDR2 SMNVEV (reference sequence). The V gene end was trimmed by 4 bases and the J gene end by 1 base; junction bases not matched to a gene: 0. The CDR3 extends over 14 amino acids. This CDR3 is CASSWDRTNEKLFF. In DNA, the CDR3 is TGTGCCAGCAGTTGGGACAGAACTAATGAAAAACTGTTTTTT.

This clonotype was recorded a few times. V is TRBV20-1 and J is TRBJ2-1, with 9 nucleotides matching TRBD1. V was clipped by 6 bases and J by 8 bases; unmatched bases: 8. The CDR3 covers 13 residues. Germline V gene lookup returns CDR1 DFQATT and CDR2 SNEGSKA (reference sequence). The CDR3 nucleotides read TGCAGTGCCATGGACAGGGGACCGGATGAGCAGTTCTTC. The encoded protein is CSAMDRGPDEQFF.

This clonotype showed up just once. This chain links TRBV24-1 with TRBJ2-1; 7 positions match TRBD2. V was clipped by 5 bases and J by 0 bases; unmatched bases: 3. Germline lookup yields CDR1 KGHDR and CDR2 SFDVKD. The CDR3 loop spans 15 amino acids. The CDR3 sequence: CATSARTSSYNEQFF. CDR3 sequence (DNA): TGTGCCACCAGTGCCCGGACTAGCTCCTACAATGAGCAGTTCTTC.

The CDR3 sequence is CASSYPSGDTQYF. CDR3 DNA sequence: TGTGCCAGCAGTTACCCTAGTGGAGATACGCAGTATTTT. The chain couples TRBV6-6 to TRBJ2-3; D gene unclear. The ends were cut back, 2 bases at V and 5 bases at J, with 8 bases in the middle. This CDR3 is 13 amino acids long. The germline gives CDR1 MNHNY, CDR2 SVGAGI (reference sequence).

This chain uses TRBV3-1 with TRBJ2-3, with D possibly being TRBD1 (6 bases). Trimming pared 3 bases from V and 1 base from J, leaving 11 bases between. Germline assignment: CDR1 LGHDT and CDR2 YNNKEL (reference sequence). The CDR3 extends over 15 amino acids. The CDR3 sequence is CASSHEGDGTDTQYF. CDR3 nucleotide sequence: TGTGCCAGCAGCCATGAGGGGGACGGCACAGATACGCAGTATTTT.

The chain joins TRBV28 to TRBJ2-2; D uncertain. CDR1 MDHEN and CDR2 SYDVKM come from the germline V gene. Trimming shortened V by 4 bases and J by 0 bases, and 9 bases separated the two germline ends. The CDR3 spans 15 residues. CDR3 in amino acids: CASSSGLPNTGELFF. In DNA, the CDR3 is TGTGCCAGCAGTTCTGGCCTACCGAACACCGGGGAGCTGTTTTTT.

This clonotype was observed a handful of times. The chain recombines TRBV7-2 with TRBJ1-4, with unresolved D. This CDR3 has 14 amino acids. The V end lost 1 base, the J end lost 7 bases, and 10 bases lay between the germline ends. Germline CDR1 SGHTA, CDR2 FQGNSA. For the CDR3, the DNA is TGTGCCAGCAGCTTAGAGGAGTGGGGTGAAAAACTGTTTTTT. Amino acids: CASSLEEWGEKLFF.

This clonotype was counted only a few times. The chain employs TRBV5-1 and TRBJ2-1; 10 bases line up with TRBD1. The germline gives CDR1 SGHRS, CDR2 YFSETQ. J was trimmed by 0 bases and V by 4 bases; bases with no gene match: 10. The CDR3 has 18 residues. CDR3 sequence reads: CASSTGTGVISSYNEQFF. The CDR3 DNA follows: TGCGCCAGCAGCACCGGGACAGGGGTCATTAGCTCCTACAATGAGCAGTTCTTC.

The chain has TRBV6-2 or TRBV6-3 and TRBJ2-7, with D perhaps TRBD1 or TRBD2 (5 bases each). V shed 0 bases and J shed 4 bases, with 16 bases lying between them. In germline, CDR1 is MNHEY, CDR2 SVGEGT. This CDR3 contains 16 residues. The CDR3 sequence is CASSYSATRGEYEQYF. The DNA of the CDR3 is TGTGCCAGCAGTTACTCAGCAACTCGGGGCGAATACGAGCAGTACTTC.

The chain has TRBV27 and TRBJ2-7, with 9 bases lining up with TRBD1. Germline values: CDR1 MNHEY, CDR2 SMNVEV (reference sequence). V gave up 3 bases and J gave up 1 base; unmatched junction bases: 7. The length of the CDR3 is 16 residues. CDR3 in amino acids: CASSLTGQGKSYEQYF. The DNA for the CDR3 is TGTGCCAGCAGTTTGACGGGACAGGGTAAATCCTACGAGCAGTACTTC.

This clonotype was counted between two and nine times. V gene TRBV27 combines with J gene TRBJ1-4, with D unclear. This CDR3 region has 14 residues. Trimming removed 3 bases at V and 12 bases at J, with 17 bases between. CDR1 is MNHEY, CDR2 SMNVEV, per germline (reference sequence). CDR3 amino acids: CASSLRAAARQLFF. CDR3 bases: TGTGCCAGCAGTTTGAGGGCAGCCGCCCGTCAACTGTTTTTT.

This clonotype was seen a single time. V gene TRBV7-9 combines with J gene TRBJ2-2, with D perhaps TRBD1 (6 bases). This CDR3 region has 15 residues. CDR1 and CDR2 (germline): SEHNR, FQNEAQ (reference sequence). Trimming removed 5 bases from V and 8 bases from J, with 18 bases in between. In DNA form, the CDR3 reads TGTGCCAGCAGCGTGAGACAGGAAAGGCTGGGGGAGCTGTTTTTT. Its protein is CASSVRQERLGELFF.

This clonotype was detected a few times. The V gene is TRBV6-5, the J gene TRBJ2-5, with a tentative D call TRBD2 (5 bases). The CDR3 loop spans 17 amino acids. V lost 4 bases and J lost 2, with 20 bases in between. Germline V gene sequence: CDR1 MNHEY, CDR2 SVGAGI. This CDR3 reads CASSFGRDQVPQETQYF. The DNA for the CDR3 is TGTGCCAGCAGTTTCGGCCGGGATCAGGTCCCTCAAGAGACCCAGTACTTC.

CDR3 sequence reads: CATSRDQGRTYEQYF. CDR3 DNA: TGTGCCACCAGCAGAGATCAGGGTAGGACCTACGAGCAGTACTTC. J is TRBJ2-7 and V is TRBV15, with D perhaps TRBD1 (5 bases). CDR1 and CDR2 from the germline V gene are LNHNV and YYDKDF (reference sequence). Deletions cut 0 bases from V and 2 bases from J, with 11 bases between. The CDR3 covers 15 residues.